The clone carrying this TCR beta chain came up many times. The target antigen is unknown. This sample was included in a study of T-cell reconstitution after alpha-beta-depleted transplantation in children. It was with unique molecular identifiers that the TCRbeta library was prepared. TCRdb re-called the PCR reads through MiXCR, storing one row per CDR3 protein. The profile shows under 300,000 distinct CDR3 sequences, about 9.9% of them singletons. Study-wide points: Surviving recipient T cells and thymic progenitors produced the high day-60 TCRbeta diversity seen in some patients. At around two months after transplant, the alpha-beta T cells were reportedly derived from several hundred expanded clones that came from non-depleted graft cells. It was newly produced T cells that mostly accounted for T-cell counts and diversity one year after transplant.

The germline V and J ends were trimmed by 7 bases and 0 bases, with 12 bases remaining between them. CDR3 length equals 15 residues. This receptor was taken from a male patient aged 2 to 9 who had a stem cell transplant for chronic granulomatous disease, so the T cells may come from the graft donor. This chain connects TRBV12-3 or TRBV12-4 to TRBJ2-2; TRBD2 might be the D (6 bases). This material consisted of peripheral blood, taken 180 days after TCRalphabeta/CD19-depleted stem cell transplant. Here the CDR3 reads CASTPPGANTGELFF. The CDR3 nucleotides read TGTGCCAGCACTCCCCCGGGAGCGAACACCGGGGAGCTGTTTTTT.